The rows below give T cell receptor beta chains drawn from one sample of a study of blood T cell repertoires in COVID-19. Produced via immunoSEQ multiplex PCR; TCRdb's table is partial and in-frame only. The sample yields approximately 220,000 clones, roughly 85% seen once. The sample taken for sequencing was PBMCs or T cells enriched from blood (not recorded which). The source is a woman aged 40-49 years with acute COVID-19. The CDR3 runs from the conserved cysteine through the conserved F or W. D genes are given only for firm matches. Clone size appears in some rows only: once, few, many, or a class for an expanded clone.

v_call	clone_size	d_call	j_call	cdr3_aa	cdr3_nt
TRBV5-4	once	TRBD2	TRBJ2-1	CASSPGTSGRRGTYNEQFF	TGTGCCAGCAGCCCGGGGACTAGCGGGAGGAGGGGAACCTACAATGAGCAGTTCTTC
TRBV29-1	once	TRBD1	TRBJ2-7	CSVERTGSRGSYEQYF	TGCAGCGTTGAAAGGACAGGTTCGAGAGGCTCCTACGAGCAGTACTTC
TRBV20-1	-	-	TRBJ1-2	CSATRGYTF	TGCAGTGCTACCAGAGGCTACACCTTC
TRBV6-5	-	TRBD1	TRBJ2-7	CAGSTGAPYEQYF	TGTGCCGGCTCGACAGGGGCTCCCTACGAGCAGTACTTC
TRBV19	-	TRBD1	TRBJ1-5	CASSTITGDSNQPQHF	TGTGCCAGTAGTACCATTACAGGGGACAGCAATCAGCCCCAGCATTTT
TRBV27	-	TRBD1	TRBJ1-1	CASSFFPRRGLRYYLPEAFF	TGTGCCAGCAGTTTCTTCCCACGCAGGGGGCTTCGGTATTATTTGCCTGAAGCTTTCTTT
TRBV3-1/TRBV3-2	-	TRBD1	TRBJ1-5	CASSRQGGNQPQHF	TGTGCCAGCAGCCGACAGGGCGGCAATCAGCCCCAGCATTTT
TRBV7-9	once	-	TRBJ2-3	CASSPPSTGITDTQYF	TGTGCCAGCAGCCCACCGTCGACGGGAATCACAGATACGCAGTATTTT
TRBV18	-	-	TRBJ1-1	CASSPDQGTNTEAFF	TGTGCCAGCTCACCCGATCAGGGAACGAACACTGAAGCTTTCTTT
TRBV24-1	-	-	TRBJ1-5	CATSAAAGSYQPQHF	TGTGCCACCAGTGCGGCGGCAGGGTCATATCAGCCCCAGCATTTT
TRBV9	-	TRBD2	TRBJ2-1	CASSASGISNEQFF	TGTGCCAGCAGCGCTAGCGGGATAAGTAATGAGCAGTTCTTC
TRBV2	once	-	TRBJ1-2	CASSERRTVYGYTF	TGTGCCAGCAGTGAAAGGCGGACAGTCTATGGCTACACCTTC
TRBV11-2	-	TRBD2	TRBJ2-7	CASSEGAGTSYEQYF	TGTGCCAGCAGCGAGGGAGCGGGGACCTCCTACGAGCAGTACTTC
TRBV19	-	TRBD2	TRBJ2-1	CASSIGLAGPYNEQFF	TGTGCCAGTAGTATAGGACTAGCGGGACCGTACAATGAGCAGTTCTTC
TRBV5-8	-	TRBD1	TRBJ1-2	CASSLAGGQFYGYTF	TGTGCCAGCAGCTTGGCCGGGGGACAGTTCTATGGCTACACCTTC
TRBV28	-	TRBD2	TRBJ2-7	CASGGGLAGDYEQYF	TGTGCCAGCGGTGGGGGACTAGCGGGAGACTACGAGCAGTACTTC
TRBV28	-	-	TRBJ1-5	CASSFRESNQPQHF	TGTGCCAGCAGTTTCAGGGAAAGCAATCAGCCCCAGCATTTT
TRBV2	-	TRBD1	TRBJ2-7	CASRMGLTGGYEQYF	TGTGCCAGCAGGATGGGGTTGACAGGGGGCTACGAGCAGTACTTC
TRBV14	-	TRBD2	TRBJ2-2	CASSQGPGREGTGELFF	TGTGCCAGCAGCCAAGGGCCGGGCAGGGAGGGCACCGGGGAGCTGTTTTTT
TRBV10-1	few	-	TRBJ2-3	CASSDVGSSTDTQYF	TGCGCCAGCAGTGATGTTGGCTCTAGCACAGATACGCAGTATTTT
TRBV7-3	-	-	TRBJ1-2	CASSFYSGLGYTF	TGTGCCAGCAGCTTCTACTCAGGGTTAGGCTACACCTTC
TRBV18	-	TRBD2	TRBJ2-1	CASSPNFIGLAGGNEQFF	TGTGCCAGCTCACCAAACTTCATAGGACTAGCGGGAGGGAATGAGCAGTTCTTC
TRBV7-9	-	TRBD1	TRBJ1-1	CASSLWAGGPNTEAFF	TGTGCCAGCAGCTTATGGGCAGGGGGCCCTAACACTGAAGCTTTCTTT
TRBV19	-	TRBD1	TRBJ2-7	CASSIGNRGLGMGEQYF	TGTGCCAGTAGTATAGGTAACAGGGGGCTCGGTATGGGCGAGCAGTACTTC
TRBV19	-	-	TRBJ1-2	CASSGRENYGYTF	TGTGCCAGTAGTGGTCGGGAAAACTATGGCTACACCTTC
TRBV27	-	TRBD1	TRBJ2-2	CASSGQGGGELFF	TGTGCCAGCAGCGGACAGGGCGGCGGGGAGCTGTTTTTT
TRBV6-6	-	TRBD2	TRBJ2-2	CASSRGLAGDYSGELFF	TGTGCCAGCAGCCGAGGACTAGCGGGAGATTATTCCGGGGAGCTGTTTTTT
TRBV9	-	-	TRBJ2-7	CASSVGVGGGSYEQYF	TGTGCCAGCAGCGTAGGGGTGGGCGGAGGGTCCTACGAGCAGTACTTC
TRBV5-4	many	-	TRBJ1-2	CASSLDPRGRGYTF	TGTGCCAGCAGCTTGGACCCAAGGGGTCGTGGCTACACCTTC
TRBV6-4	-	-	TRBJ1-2	CASSENSGWSYGYTF	TGTGCCAGCAGTGAGAACTCTGGTTGGAGCTATGGCTACACCTTC
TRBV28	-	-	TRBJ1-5	CASPPGQGFSNQPQHF	TGTGCCAGCCCCCCCGGGCAGGGGTTTAGCAATCAGCCCCAGCATTTT
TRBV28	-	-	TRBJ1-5	CASSLEVQPQHF	TGTGCCAGCAGTTTGGAGGTTCAGCCCCAGCATTTT
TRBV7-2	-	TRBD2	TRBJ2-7	CASSSGLAGVGYEQYF	TGTGCCAGCAGCTCAGGACTAGCGGGAGTCGGTTACGAGCAGTACTTC
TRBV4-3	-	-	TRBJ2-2	CASSLSPGHNTGELFF	TGCGCCAGCAGCCTCAGCCCGGGACATAACACCGGGGAGCTGTTTTTT
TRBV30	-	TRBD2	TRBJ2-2	CAWRRSGTNTGELFF	TGTGCCTGGAGGCGTAGCGGGACTAACACCGGGGAGCTGTTTTTT